This TCR beta chain came from a study of cytomegalovirus exposure and HLA in healthy donors (dated by TCRdb to about 2017). About the study as a whole: The roughly 670 repertoires of the first cohort and the roughly 120 validation repertoires were produced on the same platform, according to a later analysis. The study was designed to test whether signatures of past pathogen exposure could be identified by cataloging public T cell receptors. A separate validation cohort of approximately 130 different subjects was used in addition to the roughly 640-subject first cohort. To predict cytomegalovirus infection status, the study combined high-throughput TCR immunosequencing, statistical association of individual TCRs with disease status, and machine learning.

With regard to this clone: What this receptor recognizes is not known. It has no much larger one-base neighbor in the sample; base qualities were not kept.

Library creation used the immunoSEQ multiplex PCR assay. The paper's processing steps were these. A statistical classification framework was built for diagnosing cytomegalovirus status from the catalog of TCR beta chain sequences. TCRdb's version of the immuneACCESS table is confined to in-frame rearrangements and falls short of the full clone set. An unresolved V gene accounts for under half of the shortfall where checked; the remainder is of unknown origin. V, J and clone size are taken as reported in that table, and D and trimming were inferred from the DNA itself. Counted in this sample were under 250,000 clones; 70% to 90% of them appeared once. The top ten hold 4.5% to 7% of the sample. Separate from the approximately 700-subject first cohort, the validation cohort of roughly 130 subjects was the group to which the donors belonged. Results and caveats for the whole study, not just this receptor: It was suggested by the authors that the approach could potentially be generalized to other disease states and immunological phenotypes. The study gave a list of 150 to 200 TCR beta chains associated with cytomegalovirus. In vitro tests confirmed that a few of the cytomegalovirus-associated TCR beta chains recognize cytomegalovirus antigens. While some public TCRs were present in many individuals, most TCR sequences turned up only very rarely across donors. In a later analysis, TCRs clustered in the first cohort were found to also tend to co-occur in the 130 or so validation repertoires, with 94% of cluster scores above 0. Cytomegalovirus status was reported to be diagnosed by the classifier with high specificity and sensitivity in both the original and validation cohorts. A later analysis had no HLA typing for the validation cohort, so co-occurrence there was scored across all 130 or so repertoires.

The sequence derives from a woman aged 18-35 years in good health and CMV-seronegative. The source material was PBMCs.

The DNA sequence is as follows: TGTGCCAGCAGCCCGCCCAGGGGAAGGGGGGAGCAGTTCTTC. The resulting protein is CASSPPRGRGEQFF. The chain was built from TRBV11-2 and TRBJ2-1; the best D guess is TRBD1, with 6 bases matching. Inclusive of the bounding cysteine and phenylalanine, the CDR3 is 14 residues long. Only CDR3 DNA remains: 42 bases, in frame from the first base. CDR1 and CDR2, looked up from the germline V gene, are SGHAT and FQNNGV. V lost 5 bases and J lost 10 bases; the stretch between them is 18 bases long.